The TCR beta chain under discussion was sequenced for a study of memory B cells and T cells in multiple sclerosis. The table came from immunoSEQ multiplex PCR; TCRdb's copy has only in-frame clones and leaves some out. The table lists approximately 47,000 clones, approximately 80% of them singletons, with about 1.1% in the top ten. To note about this clone: The antigen is unknown.

Germline V gene lookup returns CDR1 SGHDT and CDR2 YYEEEE. V was cut by 4 bases and J by 2 bases, with 16 bases left in between. This CDR3 spans 16 amino acids. After stimulus-free culture, autoproliferating CFSE-dim and non-proliferating CFSE-high T cells were sequenced separately. 5x10^7 CFSE-labeled PBMCs were cultured around 7 days unstimulated, then replicate wells were pooled. PBMCs were labeled with approximately 0.5 uM CFSE and cultured without exogenous stimuli. Overall study findings and caveats: Clone-set sizes differed between compartments, so shared clonotype counts needed normalization.

V is TRBV5-6 and J is TRBJ1-5; D not certain. This TCR came from a human donor with multiple sclerosis. The sequenced sample was PBMCs from blood kept in culture. The CDR3 reads CASSPFDLGGNQPQHF. DNA of the CDR3: TGTGCCAGCAGCCCTTTTGACCTCGGGGGCAATCAGCCCCAGCATTTT.